This is a list of T cell receptor beta chains from one sample in a study of metastatic and nonmetastatic thyroid tumors. TCRdb reprocessed the PCR reads using MiXCR. The sample includes approximately 20,000 clones, 30% to 35% of them seen just once. The sequenced material came from tumor tissue. Source of these receptors: a male donor with papillary thyroid cancer or a benign thyroid nodule (not recorded which). Some clones in this sample may be carry-over from other donors' samples. CDR3s include the opening cysteine and the closing phenylalanine or tryptophan. The D gene is left open where the match is weak. Clone sizes are given selectively: once, few, many, or a class where the clone is expanded.

TRBV3-1	NA	13	many	TRBJ2-2	TGTGCCAGCAGGCGCGGGACAGCCGGGGAGCTGTTTTTT	CASRRGTAGELFF
TRBV20-1	NA	16	medium-sized	TRBJ1-1	TGCAGTGCTAGAGATTGGGTGGGGGCCGGTAACACTGAAGCTTTCTTT	CSARDWVGAGNTEAFF
TRBV12-3/TRBV12-4	NA	13	many	TRBJ1-5	TGTGCCAGCAGGGGGCCCACCTATCAGCTCCAGCATTTT	CASRGPTYQLQHF
TRBV6-1	TRBD2	17	many	TRBJ2-3	TGTGCCAGCAGTGAGGTGGTAGCGGGAGGGGGCACAGATACGCAGTATTTT	CASSEVVAGGGTDTQYF
TRBV18	NA	15	few	TRBJ2-3	TGTGCCAGCTCACAGTCTCTGGGCCGCACAGATACGCAGTATTTT	CASSQSLGRTDTQYF
TRBV20-1	NA	16	NA	TRBJ2-2	TGCAGTGCTAGGGCGTTACAGAGATTGAACACCGGGGAGCTGTTTTTT	CSARALQRLNTGELFF
TRBV3-1	NA	13	NA	TRBJ1-1	TGTGTCAGCAGCCAAGATGAGGGTCAGACGGCTTTCTTT	CVSSQDEGQTAFF
TRBV5-1	NA	14	NA	TRBJ2-7	TGCGCCAGCAGCCCCGCGGACGGATTCTACGAGCAGTACTTC	CASSPADGFYEQYF
TRBV20-1	NA	12	NA	TRBJ2-2	TGCAGTTCTAGACATCCCCCCGGGGAGCTGTTTTTT	CSSRHPPGELFF
TRBV29-1	TRBD1	11	few	TRBJ1-2	TGCAGCGTTGGAAACCAGGGGGCAGACACCTTC	CSVGNQGADTF
TRBV20-1	TRBD2	15	many	TRBJ2-5	TGCAGTGCTAGACCCCTAGCGGGAGCCGGGGAGACCCAGTACTTC	CSARPLAGAGETQYF
TRBV2	NA	13	NA	TRBJ2-2	TGTGCCAGCCAACGGGACCCCACCGGTGAGCTGTTTTTT	CASQRDPTGELFF
TRBV27	TRBD1	14	few	TRBJ2-7	TGTGCCAGCACTCAAATGACAGGGTCCGGCGAGCAGTACTTC	CASTQMTGSGEQYF
TRBV30	NA	12	NA	TRBJ1-5	TGTGCCTGGAGTCTCTCCGCTCAGCCCCAGCATTTT	CAWSLSAQPQHF
TRBV12-3/TRBV12-4	NA	12	many	TRBJ1-2	TGTGCCAGCAGTTTATCTAACTATGGCTACACCTTC	CASSLSNYGYTF
TRBV28	TRBD1	16	NA	TRBJ1-6	TGTGCCAGCAGCTTAGCGAGAGGGACAGGGTTCTCACCCCTCCACTTT	CASSLARGTGFSPLHF
TRBV7-9	NA	14	medium-sized	TRBJ2-2	TGTGCCAGCAGCCAAGGAGGGGGCGTGGGGGAGCTGTTTTTT	CASSQGGGVGELFF
TRBV7-8	NA	16	medium-sized	TRBJ2-2	TGTGCCAGCAGCCCTATCAGGGTCGTAGGTGGCGGGGAGCTGTTTTTT	CASSPIRVVGGGELFF
TRBV3-1	NA	17	once	TRBJ1-2	TGTGCCAGCAGCCAAGGGGCCGTCGGGGTAGGGGACTATGGCTACACCTTC	CASSQGAVGVGDYGYTF
TRBV12-3/TRBV12-4	NA	13	NA	TRBJ1-2	TGTGCCAGCCGCATGTCAGCCTCGACTGGCTACACCTTC	CASRMSASTGYTF
TRBV20-1	NA	14	medium-sized	TRBJ2-7	TGCAGTGCCCACCCACCACAGGGCACCTACGAGCAGTACTTC	CSAHPPQGTYEQYF
TRBV20-1	NA	13	NA	TRBJ2-7	TGCAGTGCTTTCGTCGGAGGGAGCGGCGAGCAGTACTTC	CSAFVGGSGEQYF
TRBV5-1	NA	14	NA	TRBJ2-7	TGCGCCAGCAGCTTTGCGGGACTCTCCTACGAGCAGTACTTC	CASSFAGLSYEQYF
TRBV20-1	TRBD2	15	many	TRBJ2-1	TGCAGTGCTACTGGACTAGCGGGAACGGGCAATGAGCAGTTCTTC	CSATGLAGTGNEQFF